Sequencing of this T cell receptor (beta chain) was carried out in a study of shared clonotypes between healthy human individuals. Points from the study as a whole: Sharing across four donors was highest in naive CD4 (around 5%) and lowest in memory CD8 (0.4%).

Assay execution took place at the deep level. Per the original data handling: Filtering differed, since immunoSEQ gave only junction sequences and no quality scores. The table came from immunoSEQ multiplex PCR; TCRdb's copy has only in-frame clones and leaves some out. That table is the source of V, J and clone size, and D and trimming were worked out from the DNA. The table shows about 230,000 clones, with approximately 70% occurring only once. A note on this clone: Its specificity is not known.

Material: memory CD4+ T cells sorted from blood. Noted subset: CD45RA-negative fraction. This TCR was sampled from a man under 40 in good health.

The CDR3 loop reads CASSYRGAKNIQYF. Written as DNA, the CDR3 is TGTGCCAGCAGTTACAGGGGGGCCAAAAACATTCAGTACTTC. The chain employs TRBV6-5 and TRBJ2-4; weak D call: TRBD1 (6 bases). Germline CDR1 and CDR2: MNHEY and SVGAGI. V was clipped by 2 bases and J by 1 base, with 6 bases between them. The CDR3 is made up of 14 amino acids.